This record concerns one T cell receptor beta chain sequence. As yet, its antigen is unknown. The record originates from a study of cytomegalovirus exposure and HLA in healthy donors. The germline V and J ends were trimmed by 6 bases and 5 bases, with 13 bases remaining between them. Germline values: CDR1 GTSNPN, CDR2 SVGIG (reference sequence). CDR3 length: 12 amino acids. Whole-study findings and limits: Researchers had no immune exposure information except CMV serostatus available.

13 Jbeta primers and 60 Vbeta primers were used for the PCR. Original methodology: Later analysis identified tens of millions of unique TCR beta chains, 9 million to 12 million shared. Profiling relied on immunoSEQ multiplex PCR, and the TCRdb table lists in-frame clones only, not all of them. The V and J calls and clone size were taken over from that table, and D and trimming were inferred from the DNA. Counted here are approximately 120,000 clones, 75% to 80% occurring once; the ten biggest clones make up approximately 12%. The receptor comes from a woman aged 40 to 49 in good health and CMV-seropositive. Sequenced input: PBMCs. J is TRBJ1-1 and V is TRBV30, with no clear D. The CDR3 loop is CACQQVWTEAFF. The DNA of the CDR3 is TGTGCCTGCCAGCAGGTCTGGACTGAAGCTTTCTTT.